These 29 T cell receptor beta chains originate from one sample sequenced in a study of blood T cell repertoires in COVID-19. TCRdb keeps only in-frame clones here, not all; method: immunoSEQ multiplex PCR. The table shows some 190,000 clones, with approximately 80% occurring only once. The sequenced sample consisted of PBMCs or T cells enriched from blood (not recorded which). Every receptor here comes from a man aged 55 to 70 who had been exposed to COVID-19.

The J gene is TRBJ2-3, the V gene TRBV29-1; 9 positions match TRBD2. This CDR3 has 14 amino acids. Germline assignment: CDR1 SQVTM and CDR2 ANQGSEA. The J segment lost 1 base and the V segment lost 7 bases, leaving 6 bases of the junction unmatched. The CDR3 is CSARAGGRTDTQYF. The CDR3 region has the DNA TGCAGCGCAAGAGCGGGAGGACGCACAGATACGCAGTATTTT.

The V call is TRBV30, the J call TRBJ1-4, with D unresolved. Germline V CDR1 and CDR2: GTSNPN, SVGIG (reference sequence). With 1 base removed from V and 7 bases from J, the gap between germline ends came to 13 bases. The CDR3 consists of 14 residues. The CDR3 loop reads CAWSDRTPSEKLFF. CDR3 nucleotide sequence: TGTGCCTGGAGTGACAGAACGCCGAGTGAAAAACTGTTTTTT. Using reference TRBV30 and TRBJ1-4 for the parts outside the CDR3, the full variable domain is SQTIHQWPATLVQPVGSPLSLECTVEGTSNPNLYWYRQAAGRGLQLLFYSVGIGQISSEVPQNLSASRPQDRQFILSSKKLLLSDSGFYLCAWSDRTPSEKLFFGSGTQLSVL.

The chain joins TRBV12-3 or TRBV12-4 to TRBJ1-1; D is uncertain. CDR3 length: 13 amino acids. The V end was cut by 2 bases, the J end by 5 bases, with 9 bases between. CDR3: CASSLNEITEAFF. The CDR3 nucleotides are TGTGCCAGCAGTTTAAACGAGATTACTGAAGCTTTCTTT.

This clone was counted between two and nine times. This sequence joins TRBV10-3 and TRBJ2-1; TRBD1 agrees at 9 bases. The CDR3 extends over 16 amino acids. Germline V gene data show CDR1 as ENHRY and CDR2 as SYGVKD. V gave up 6 bases and J gave up 0 bases; unmatched junction bases: 6. CDR3 sequence: CAIRPPGQGSYNEQFF. Written as DNA, the CDR3 is TGTGCCATCAGACCCCCGGGACAGGGCTCCTACAATGAGCAGTTCTTC.

This rearrangement joins TRBV3-1 (or the pseudogene TRBV3-2) to TRBJ1-4; 11 bases line up with TRBD1. Trimming at V came to 1 base and at J to 11 bases, leaving 9 bases not matched to a gene. CDR3 length: 16 amino acids. Germline CDR1 reads LGHDT; CDR2 reads YNNKEL (reference sequence). The CDR3, as DNA: TGTGCCAGCAGCCAAGGTACCGGGACAGGGGGATGGAAACTGTTTTTT. Its translation is CASSQGTGTGGWKLFF.

V and J are TRBV7-2 and TRBJ1-6; 7 nucleotides match TRBD1. Trimming cost V 5 bases and J 3 bases; bases outside gene matches: 1. CDR1 is SGHTA and CDR2 is FQGNSA in the germline V gene. This CDR3 contains 14 residues. CDR3 nucleotide sequence: TGTGCCAGCAGCCGGGACAGCTATAATTCACCCCTCCACTTT. This encodes CASSRDSYNSPLHF. Full variable domain (remainder filled in from reference TRBV7-2 and TRBJ1-6): GAGVSQSPSNKVTEKGKDVELRCDPISGHTALYWYRQSLGQGLEFLIYFQGNSAPDKSGLPSDRFSAERTGGSVSTLTIQRTQQEDSAVYLCASSRDSYNSPLHFGNGTRLTVT.

This chain connects TRBV7-9 to TRBJ2-7; 7 bases align to TRBD2. This CDR3 comprises 13 residues. Looked up from germline, CDR1 is SEHNR and CDR2 is FQNEAQ (reference sequence). V gave up 1 base and J gave up 6 bases; unmatched junction bases: 3. In DNA form, the CDR3 reads TGTGCCAGCAGCTTAGGGCCGGGGGGCGAGCAGTACTTC. Residues: CASSLGPGGEQYF.

The rearrangement links TRBV7-3 to TRBJ2-2, with a weak D call TRBD1 (5 bases). There are 14 residues in the CDR3. Trimming cost V 8 bases and J 6 bases, with 16 bases left between them. Looked up from germline, CDR1 is SGHTA and CDR2 is FQGTGA. Written as DNA, the CDR3 is TGTGCCAGCCAGCCGGGTAGGGGCGCCGGGGAGCTGTTTTTT. Amino acids: CASQPGRGAGELFF.

The chain has TRBV4-3 and TRBJ1-5; D unresolved. Between the trimmed V and J ends, which lost 4 bases and 0 bases, there was a span of 19 bases. CDR1 and CDR2 from the germline V gene are LGHNA and YSLEER. This CDR3 region has 18 residues. The DNA for the CDR3 is TGCGCCAGCAGCCGCCCCGGCAAACCTACAGCTAGCAATCAGCCCCAGCATTTT. Translated, it gives CASSRPGKPTASNQPQHF.

The chain couples TRBV23-1 to TRBJ2-1, with D possibly being TRBD2 (5 bases). TRBV23-1 is an ORF, and what it does is uncertain. Trimming removed 0 bases at V and 8 bases at J, with 11 bases between. There are 14 residues in the CDR3. Here the CDR3 reads CASSQSEGRDEQFF. The CDR3 bases are TGCGCCAGCAGTCAATCCGAGGGTAGGGATGAGCAGTTCTTC.

J is TRBJ1-2 and V is TRBV5-1; D not certain. The germline CDR1 and CDR2 sequences are SGHRS and YFSETQ. CDR3 length: 13 residues. The ends were cut back, 2 bases at V and 4 bases at J, with 9 bases in the middle. The CDR3 DNA is TGCGCCAGCAGCTTCTCTGCGGCCTATGGCTACACCTTC. Protein product: CASSFSAAYGYTF.

This sequence joins TRBV7-9 and TRBJ2-7; 14 bases agree with TRBD2. The CDR3 totals 16 residues. Trimming removed 0 bases from V and 5 bases from J; junction bases left unmatched: 3. Germline V lookup: CDR1 SEHNR, CDR2 FQNEAQ (reference sequence). This CDR3 reads CASSLAGTSGRNEQYF. Here the CDR3 DNA reads TGTGCCAGCAGCTTAGCTGGGACTAGCGGGAGAAACGAGCAGTACTTC. Based on the CDR3 plus reference TRBV7-9 and TRBJ2-7, the full variable domain is DTGVSQNPRHKITKRGQNVTFRCDPISEHNRLYWYRQTLGQGPEFLTYFQNEAQLEKSRLLSDRFSAERPKGSFSTLEIQRTEQGDSAMYLCASSLAGTSGRNEQYFGPGTRLTVT.

The chain combines TRBV5-8 with TRBJ2-5; TRBD2 aligns across 11 bases. CDR1 is SGHTS, CDR2 YDEGEE, per germline. The CDR3 contains 16 residues. J lost 4 bases, V lost 4 bases, and 9 bases had no gene match. CDR3 sequence: CASSSGLAGDVETQYF. The CDR3 bases are TGTGCCAGCAGCAGCGGACTAGCGGGCGATGTAGAGACCCAGTACTTC.

This rearrangement joins TRBV3-1 (or the pseudogene TRBV3-2) to TRBJ1-4; D remains ambiguous. The CDR3 runs to 14 residues. Trimming shortened V by 1 base and J by 6 bases, and 9 bases separated the two germline ends. Germline assignment: CDR1 LGHDT and CDR2 YNNKEL (reference sequence). CDR3 sequence (DNA): TGTGCCAGCAGCCAAGCAGGTACCTATGAAAAACTGTTTTTT. Translating gives CASSQAGTYEKLFF.

This clone has a handful of counts. This chain's CDR3 is CASRYPGAGAFF. CDR3 nucleotides: TGTGCCAGCAGGTATCCGGGAGCCGGAGCTTTCTTT. The rearrangement links TRBV12-3 or TRBV12-4 to TRBJ1-1, with unresolved D. The CDR3 has 12 amino acids. Deletions cut 6 bases from V and 10 bases from J, with 15 bases between.

V gene TRBV5-1 combines with J gene TRBJ2-5; the D gene is possibly TRBD1 (5 bases). Germline V gives CDR1 SGHRS, CDR2 YFSETQ. The CDR3 extends over 12 amino acids. V lost 4 bases, J lost 5 bases, and 9 bases lay in between. This CDR3 is CASSDPGETQYF. The CDR3, as DNA: TGCGCCAGCAGCGACCCAGGGGAGACCCAGTACTTC.

V usage is TRBV19 and J usage is TRBJ2-1; possible D gene TRBD1, 6 bases. The V end was cut by 4 bases, the J end by 8 bases, with 15 bases between. The CDR3 spans 14 residues. Germline CDR1 is LNHDA and CDR2 is SQIVND (reference sequence). In DNA, the CDR3 is TGTGCCAGTAGTACGACAGGCCTACAATATGAGCAGTTCTTC. Protein sequence: CASSTTGLQYEQFF. The full variable domain, in which reference TRBV19 and TRBJ2-1 provide the parts outside the CDR3, is DGGITQSPKYLFRKEGQNVTLSCEQNLNHDAMYWYRQDPGQGLRLIYYSQIVNDFQKGDIAEGYSVSREKKESFPLTVTSAQKNPTAFYLCASSTTGLQYEQFFGPGTRLTVL.

The V gene is TRBV29-1, the J gene TRBJ2-3, with 9 nucleotides matching TRBD1. V gave up 6 bases and J gave up 2 bases; unmatched junction bases: 6. Germline CDR1 reads SQVTM; CDR2 reads ANQGSEA. The CDR3 is 14 amino acids. In nucleotides, the CDR3 is TGCAGCGTCACCGGGACAGGGATCACAGATACGCAGTATTTT. It specifies CSVTGTGITDTQYF.

This clone was detected once. The chain combines TRBV14 with TRBJ1-2, with a tentative D call TRBD1 (6 bases). Germline CDR1 SGHDN, CDR2 FVKESK. With 4 bases removed from V and 2 bases from J, the gap between germline ends came to 11 bases. The CDR3 loop spans 14 amino acids. The chain's CDR3 is CASSRSGGNYGYTF. In nucleotides, the CDR3 is TGTGCCAGCAGCCGATCTGGGGGCAACTATGGCTACACCTTC.

The J gene is TRBJ1-1, the V gene TRBV27; the D is unclear. Germline loops: CDR1 MNHEY, CDR2 SMNVEV (reference sequence). V dropped 2 bases and J dropped 1 base, with 8 bases sitting between them. CDR3 length equals 14 residues. The CDR3 DNA is TGTGCCAGCAGTTTAAGGAGGGCGAACACTGAAGCTTTCTTT. Translated, it gives CASSLRRANTEAFF.

This clone was counted a single time. J is TRBJ1-1 and V is TRBV28, with D unclear. In germline, CDR1 is MDHEN, CDR2 SYDVKM. The V end was cut by 3 bases, the J end by 4 bases, with 15 bases between. The CDR3 has 15 residues. The chain's CDR3 is CASSFGSGLLTEAFF. The CDR3 coding sequence is TGTGCCAGCAGTTTTGGTTCGGGGTTACTCACTGAAGCTTTCTTT.

The chain recombines TRBV7-9 with TRBJ2-7, with TRBD1 identical over 7 bases. CDR1 and CDR2 (germline): SEHNR, FQNEAQ (reference sequence). The CDR3 runs 16 residues. Trimming cost V 5 bases and J 1 base; bases outside gene matches: 11. For the CDR3, the DNA is TGTGCCAGCAGCCTCGTAGCCGGGACAGTGTCCTACGAGCAGTACTTC. Residues: CASSLVAGTVSYEQYF. The whole variable domain, remainder taken from reference TRBV7-9 and TRBJ2-7, is DTGVSQNPRHKITKRGQNVTFRCDPISEHNRLYWYRQTLGQGPEFLTYFQNEAQLEKSRLLSDRFSAERPKGSFSTLEIQRTEQGDSAMYLCASSLVAGTVSYEQYFGPGTRLTVT.

This chain joins TRBV28 and TRBJ1-1, with a possible D match to TRBD1 (6 bases). The V and J ends lost 1 base and 1 base respectively, with 7 bases between them. Germline lookup yields CDR1 MDHEN and CDR2 SYDVKM. The CDR3 is 14 amino acids. The CDR3 protein is CASSLFRGNTEAFF. The CDR3 region has the DNA TGTGCCAGCAGTTTATTCAGGGGGAACACTGAAGCTTTCTTT.

The chain combines TRBV5-1 with TRBJ1-2, with TRBD1 matching 11 bases. Germline V CDR1 and CDR2: SGHRS, YFSETQ. The CDR3 contains 17 residues. The V segment lost 6 bases and the J segment 6 bases; nucleotides outside the gene matches: 16. The CDR3 region is CASIPLPGQGVEDGYTF. CDR3 sequence (DNA): TGCGCCAGCATTCCACTTCCGGGACAGGGGGTAGAGGATGGCTACACCTTC.

V and J are TRBV10-1 and TRBJ2-3, with TRBD2 identical over 14 bases. The CDR3 extends over 17 amino acids. CDR1 and CDR2 from the germline V gene are WNHNN and SYGVQD (reference sequence). J lost 4 bases, V lost 6 bases, and 9 bases had no gene match. This CDR3 is CASRTSGRASVADTQYF. In DNA form, the CDR3 reads TGCGCCAGCAGGACTAGCGGGAGGGCCAGTGTCGCAGATACGCAGTATTTT.

The chain is built from TRBV19 and TRBJ2-1; maybe TRBD2 (6 bases). Germline CDR1 LNHDA, CDR2 SQIVND (reference sequence). The CDR3 contains 14 residues. The CDR3 sequence: CASGGVSSYNEQFF. CDR3 nucleotides: TGTGCGTCTGGCGGGGTAAGCTCCTACAATGAGCAGTTCTTC.

The chain links TRBV7-6 to TRBJ2-5, with no clear D. V was pared by 0 bases and J by 1 base, with 9 bases between. This CDR3 spans 15 amino acids. Germline CDR1 is SGHVS and CDR2 is FNYEAQ. The CDR3 sequence: CASSLAYLSQETQYF. The CDR3 nucleotides are TGTGCCAGCAGCTTAGCCTACCTCTCCCAAGAGACCCAGTACTTC. Filled out from reference TRBV7-6 and TRBJ2-5, the complete variable domain reads GAGVSQSPRYKVTKRGQDVALRCDPISGHVSLYWYRQALGQGPEFLTYFNYEAQQDKSGLPNDRFSAERPEGSISTLTIQRTEQRDSAMYRCASSLAYLSQETQYFGPGTRLLVL.

This clone showed up just once. The chain couples TRBV6-1 to TRBJ2-7; 7 bases line up with TRBD1. The J segment lost 1 base and the V segment lost 2 bases, leaving 2 bases of the junction unmatched. Germline V gene sequence: CDR1 MNHNS, CDR2 SASEGT. The CDR3 extends over 14 amino acids. The CDR3 spells CASSEYRGSYEQYF. DNA of the CDR3: TGTGCCAGCAGTGAATACAGGGGTTCCTACGAGCAGTACTTC.

The chain couples TRBV9 to TRBJ1-4; D call uncertain. Germline CDR1 reads SGDLS; CDR2 reads YYNGEE. The CDR3 consists of 15 residues. V lost 4 bases and J 5 bases, leaving 15 bases between the germline ends. In nucleotides, the CDR3 is TGTGCCAGCAGCCTCCTGCCTCGAAGCAATGAAAAACTGTTTTTT. Protein: CASSLLPRSNEKLFF.